The source of this T cell receptor beta chain is a study of cytomegalovirus exposure and HLA in healthy donors. Study observations and caveats: Researchers catalogued over 150 TCR beta chains as cytomegalovirus-associated. Most CMV-associated TCR beta chains were later found to appear HLA-restricted.

This CDR3 has 13 residues. Deletions cut 5 bases from V and 2 bases from J, with 7 bases between. Germline V gene sequence: CDR1 MNHEY, CDR2 SVGAGI. Of note for this clone: What it recognizes is unknown.

The study ran its PCR with 60 Vbeta and 13 Jbeta primers. Here immunoSEQ multiplex PCR was the method, and the copy in TCRdb shows in-frame clones only, minus some. This sample's clone table lists 30,000 to 35,000 clones. V and J are TRBV6-5 and TRBJ2-1, with D possibly TRBD2 on 5 matching bases. Sequenced material: PBMCs. This TCR was recovered from a woman between 35 and 50 years old in good health and CMV-seropositive. CDR3 DNA sequence: TGTGCCAGCAGTAGCGGAGCCTACAATGAGCAGTTCTTC. It yields the protein CASSSGAYNEQFF.